The 4 T cell receptor beta chains in this list originate from one sample, sequenced in a study of OX40 agonist ivuxolimab in advanced cancers. Method: immunoSEQ multiplex PCR; TCRdb's copy keeps in-frame clones and lacks some. The sample carries around 50,000 clones, around four fifths recorded once. The material sequenced was CD4+ or CD8+ T cells sorted from blood, taken in a trial of the OX40 agonist ivuxolimab. These receptors were collected from an adult with an advanced solid tumor such as melanoma, head and neck, liver or kidney cancer.

This chain connects TRBV21-1 to TRBJ1-6; the DNA was not compared with TRBD1, the D call given in the table. TRBV21-1 is flagged as a pseudogene. This CDR3 comprises 15 residues. CDR3 sequence reads: CAARGDSSYNSPLHF. The CDR3 DNA reads as TGTGCCGCCAGGGGCGACAGCTCCTATAATTCACCCCTCCACTTT.

The genes are TRBV6-5 and TRBJ1-6; no clear D. Trimming took off 8 bases at V and 0 bases at J, with 8 bases between the two ends. This CDR3 region has 14 residues. The germline gives CDR1 MNHEY, CDR2 SVGAGI. Here the CDR3 reads CASARSSYNSPLHF. The CDR3 DNA is TGTGCCAGCGCAAGGAGCTCCTATAATTCACCCCTCCACTTT.

The rearrangement links TRBV6-5 to TRBJ2-5, with 10 bases matching TRBD1. With 5 bases clipped from V and 6 bases from J, the junction kept 6 bases outside the gene matches. Germline V gene data show CDR1 as MNHEY and CDR2 as SVGAGI. There are 14 residues in the CDR3. This chain's CDR3 is CASSQTGGLKTQYF. In DNA form, the CDR3 reads TGTGCCAGCAGTCAGACAGGGGGCCTGAAGACCCAGTACTTC.

V gene TRBV14 combines with J gene TRBJ1-2; D is unresolved. Trimming shortened V by 0 bases and J by 4 bases, and 6 bases separated the two germline ends. The length of the CDR3 is 13 residues. Germline V gives CDR1 SGHDN, CDR2 FVKESK. This chain's CDR3 is CASSQDIVYGYTF. The CDR3 region has the DNA TGTGCCAGCAGCCAAGATATCGTCTATGGCTACACCTTC.